These T cell receptor beta chains were read from a single sample in a study of PD-1 blockade in classical Hodgkin lymphoma. Here immunoSEQ multiplex PCR was the method, and the copy in TCRdb shows in-frame clones only, minus some. The repertoire holds 100,000 or so clones, roughly 91% seen once, with roughly 2% in the top ten. The sequenced sample was peripheral blood mononuclear cells (PBMCs), obtained before the fourth cycle of nivolumab. The receptors here all came from a human donor with classical Hodgkin lymphoma. Both conserved end residues are part of each CDR3. A D gene is named only where the DNA matches it firmly. The size of a clone is reported for some rows only, either as once, few or many, or as a class for expanded clones.

once TRBJ2-7 TRBV6-1 TRBD2 CASSEEFSVAGGPDDYEQYF TGTGCCAGCAGTGAAGAGTTTTCAGTAGCGGGAGGTCCGGACGACTACGAGCAGTACTTC
once TRBJ1-2 TRBV27 . CASSPTLSGVGYTF TGTGCCAGCAGCCCTACCCTCTCAGGGGTTGGCTACACCTTC
. TRBJ2-2 TRBV19 . CASSIPRQTGELFF TGTGCCAGTAGTATCCCCAGGCAGACCGGGGAGCTGTTTTTT
. TRBJ2-5 TRBV5-4 TRBD2 CASSFTGGQETQYF TGTGCCAGCAGCTTCACGGGGGGGCAAGAGACCCAGTACTTC
. TRBJ1-4 TRBV11-2 TRBD1 CASSNPSPGGGEKLFF TGTGCCAGCAGCAACCCCAGCCCAGGGGGCGGTGAAAAACTGTTTTTT
. TRBJ1-4 TRBV6-5 . CASRGLEKLFF TGTGCCAGCAGGGGTCTCGAAAAACTGTTTTTT
. TRBJ2-3 TRBV5-1 TRBD1 CASSAGTGGTDTQYF TGCGCCAGCAGCGCCGGGACAGGGGGAACAGATACGCAGTATTTT
. TRBJ1-4 TRBV6-4 TRBD1 CASSPDRGREKLFF TGTGCCAGCAGTCCGGACAGGGGGCGTGAAAAACTGTTTTTT
. TRBJ2-4 TRBV27 . CASSLGSKNIQYF TGTGCCAGCAGTTTAGGGTCCAAAAACATTCAGTACTTC
. TRBJ2-5 TRBV11-2 . CASSLVARSQYF TGTGCCAGCAGCTTAGTTGCTCGGTCCCAGTACTTC
. TRBJ2-7 TRBV28 . CASSFGSYEQYF TGTGCCAGCAGTTTTGGCAGTTACGAGCAGTACTTC
. TRBJ1-3 TRBV18 . CASSPRIADLSGNTIYF TGTGCCAGCTCACCAAGGATCGCAGACCTCTCTGGAAACACCATATATTTT